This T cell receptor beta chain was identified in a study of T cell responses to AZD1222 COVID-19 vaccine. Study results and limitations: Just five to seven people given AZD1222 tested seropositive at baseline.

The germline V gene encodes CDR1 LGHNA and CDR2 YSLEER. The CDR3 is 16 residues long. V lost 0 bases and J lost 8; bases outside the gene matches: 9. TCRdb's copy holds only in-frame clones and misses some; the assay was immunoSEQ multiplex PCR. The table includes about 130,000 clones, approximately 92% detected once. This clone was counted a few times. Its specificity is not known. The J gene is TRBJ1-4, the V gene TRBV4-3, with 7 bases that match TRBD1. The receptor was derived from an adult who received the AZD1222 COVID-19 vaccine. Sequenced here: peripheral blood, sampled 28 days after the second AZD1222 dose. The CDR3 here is CASSQDRTGAKEKLFF. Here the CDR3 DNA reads TGCGCCAGCAGCCAAGATAGGACAGGTGCCAAGGAAAAACTGTTTTTT.